The 18 T cell receptor beta chains reported below all come from one sample, sequenced in a study of shared clonotypes between healthy human individuals. The data were produced by immunoSEQ multiplex PCR, yet TCRdb's version contains in-frame clones alone and is incomplete. The top ten hold roughly 0.36% of the sample, which has roughly 1.4 million clones, about 98.5% seen once. Input material: naive CD4+ T cells sorted from blood. Documented subset: CD45RA+ positively selected. The source of these receptors is a man aged 25 to 40 in good health.

This chain uses TRBV5-1 with TRBJ2-3; D is undetermined. Germline assignment: CDR1 SGHRS and CDR2 YFSETQ. With 5 bases removed from V and 0 bases from J, the gap between germline ends came to 13 bases. The CDR3 runs 15 residues. The CDR3, as DNA: TGCGCCAGCAGTAAGGTTCTGGGGAGCACAGATACGCAGTATTTT. Translating gives CASSKVLGSTDTQYF.

The J gene is TRBJ2-2, the V gene TRBV9; maybe TRBD1 (5 bases). The V end lost 3 bases, the J end lost 6 bases, and 18 bases lay between the germline ends. The CDR3 covers 16 residues. The germline V gene encodes CDR1 SGDLS and CDR2 YYNGEE. For the CDR3, the DNA is TGTGCCAGCAGCGCCGGTATGCAGGGCGAAGCCGGGGAGCTGTTTTTT. Translating gives CASSAGMQGEAGELFF.

This chain links TRBV5-4 with TRBJ2-5, with D hard to call. Looked up from germline, CDR1 is SGHNT and CDR2 is YYREEE (reference sequence). This CDR3 contains 12 residues. Trimming removed 0 bases at V and 5 bases at J, with 5 bases between. CDR3 loop: CASSLASETQYF. DNA for the CDR3: TGTGCCAGCAGCTTGGCCTCGGAGACCCAGTACTTC.

The J gene is TRBJ2-7, the V gene TRBV7-9; D is possibly TRBD1 or TRBD2 (5 bases each). Trimming pared 8 bases from V and 2 bases from J, leaving 25 bases between. This CDR3 is built from 17 residues. The germline CDR1 and CDR2 sequences are SEHNR and FQNEAQ (reference sequence). The CDR3 region is CASAGKADTTGAYEQYF. The CDR3, as DNA: TGTGCCAGCGCCGGGAAAGCGGACACAACCGGAGCCTACGAGCAGTACTTC. The whole variable domain, filled in from reference TRBV7-9 and TRBJ2-7, reads DTGVSQNPRHKITKRGQNVTFRCDPISEHNRLYWYRQTLGQGPEFLTYFQNEAQLEKSRLLSDRFSAERPKGSFSTLEIQRTEQGDSAMYLCASAGKADTTGAYEQYFGPGTRLTVT.

This rearrangement joins TRBV7-9 to TRBJ2-7; 10 positions match TRBD1. This CDR3 has 14 residues. Germline-derived CDR1 and CDR2 are SEHNR and FQNEAQ (reference sequence). V was pared by 8 bases and J by 5 bases, with 9 bases of the junction left unmatched. CDR3 residues: CASSPGQGSHEQYF. The CDR3 coding sequence is TGTGCCAGCTCTCCGGGACAGGGGTCTCACGAGCAGTACTTC.

This clone appeared a single time. The J gene is TRBJ1-5, the V gene TRBV6-6; tentatively, D is TRBD1 (5 bases). Trimming left V 4 bases short and J 2 bases short, with 12 bases between. The V gene's germline CDR1 is MNHNY and CDR2 SVGAGI (reference sequence). The CDR3 covers 15 residues. The CDR3 spells CASSSPGGGNQPQHF. The CDR3 DNA reads as TGTGCCAGCAGTTCCCCCGGGGGGGGCAATCAGCCCCAGCATTTT.

This sequence joins TRBV6-1 and TRBJ1-5; the D gene is possibly TRBD1 (5 bases). Trimming stripped 10 bases from V and 6 bases from J, with 19 bases between. This CDR3 has 14 amino acids. Germline values: CDR1 MNHNS, CDR2 SASEGT. CDR3 sequence: CATEGVGGGQPQHF. In DNA, the CDR3 is TGTGCCACTGAAGGGGTGGGAGGCGGTCAGCCCCAGCATTTT.

The chain has TRBV7-2 and TRBJ2-7; tentative D call: TRBD2 (6 bases). Germline CDR1 and CDR2: SGHTA and FQGNSA. V was cut by 4 bases and J by 2 bases, with 15 bases left in between. The CDR3 runs 15 residues. CDR3 loop: CASSSTPGGTYEQYF. The CDR3 bases are TGTGCCAGCAGCTCAACGCCCGGGGGAACCTACGAGCAGTACTTC.

This clone has only one observation. The V and J genes are TRBV28 and TRBJ2-7; 10 bases line up with TRBD2. Losses at the gene ends were 8 bases for V and 4 bases for J; bases not matched to a gene: 14. Germline lookup yields CDR1 MDHEN and CDR2 SYDVKM. CDR3 length equals 16 residues. The CDR3 DNA reads as TGTGCCAGCGAGATGAACCTAGCGGGAGCGATATACGAGCAGTACTTC. This codes for CASEMNLAGAIYEQYF.

This chain uses TRBV5-4 with TRBJ2-5; TRBD2 might be the D (6 bases). CDR1 is SGHNT and CDR2 is YYREEE in the germline V gene (reference sequence). The V gene lost 4 bases and the J gene lost 1 base, with 14 bases spanning the gap. The CDR3 extends over 15 amino acids. CDR3: CASSPMEGFQETQYF. In nucleotides, the CDR3 is TGTGCCAGCAGCCCCATGGAGGGCTTCCAAGAGACCCAGTACTTC.

V gene TRBV11-2 combines with J gene TRBJ2-1; TRBD2 matches 7 bases. Trimming removed 1 base from V and 2 bases from J; junction bases left unmatched: 2. Germline V gene lookup returns CDR1 SGHAT and CDR2 FQNNGV. The CDR3 extends over 15 amino acids. CDR3 protein: CASSLVLAAYNEQFF. CDR3 coding DNA: TGTGCCAGCAGCTTAGTCCTAGCGGCCTACAATGAGCAGTTCTTC.

This chain joins TRBV23-1 and TRBJ2-7; TRBD1 aligns across 8 bases. TRBV23-1 is filed as an ORF, its function uncertain. The CDR3 length is 13 residues. V shed 9 bases, J shed 4 bases, and the junction held 8 bases outside the gene matches. The CDR3 DNA sequence: TGCGCCAGTAGGACAGGGAAAACATACGAGCAGTACTTC. Its protein product is CASRTGKTYEQYF.

The chain uses TRBV5-5 and TRBJ2-7, with 8 nucleotides matching TRBD1. Trimming cost V 0 bases and J 2 bases; bases outside gene matches: 13. The germline V gene encodes CDR1 SGHKS and CDR2 YYEKEE (reference sequence). The CDR3 runs to 18 residues. The CDR3 here is CASSLGLGNRGFTYEQYF. CDR3 nucleotides: TGTGCCAGCAGCTTGGGACTGGGGAACAGGGGGTTTACCTACGAGCAGTACTTC.

The chain employs TRBV28 and TRBJ2-7, with 14 bases fitting TRBD2. The CDR3 spans 16 residues. Trimming took 4 bases from V and 4 from J; bases not matched to a gene: 6. Per germline, CDR1 MDHEN and CDR2 SYDVKM. CDR3 residues: CASSSGLAGARYEQYF. The CDR3 DNA sequence: TGTGCCAGCAGTTCGGGACTAGCGGGAGCCCGTTACGAGCAGTACTTC.

The chain couples TRBV29-1 to TRBJ2-5; 7 positions agree with TRBD1. Per germline, CDR1 SQVTM and CDR2 ANQGSEA. CDR3 length: 12 residues. J was trimmed by 3 bases and V by 6 bases; bases with no gene match: 4. CDR3 in DNA: TGCAGCGTAACCGGACAGGAAGAGACCCAGTACTTC. Protein: CSVTGQEETQYF.

The chain has TRBV27 and TRBJ1-4; no definite D call. The CDR3 contains 16 residues. The germline V and J ends were trimmed by 6 bases and 7 bases, with 21 bases remaining between them. Germline-derived CDR1 and CDR2 are MNHEY and SMNVEV (reference sequence). The CDR3 reads CASSTQVTATGEKLFF. CDR3 sequence (DNA): TGTGCCAGCAGCACCCAAGTCACAGCAACGGGTGAAAAACTGTTTTTT.

The CDR3 sequence: CASSLEIQGDEQFF. CDR3 nucleotides: TGTGCCAGCAGCTTGGAGATACAGGGGGATGAGCAGTTCTTC. The rearrangement joins TRBV5-4 to TRBJ2-1; 8 nucleotides align to TRBD1. J gave up 8 bases and V 0 bases, and 4 bases lay outside the gene matches. Germline assignment: CDR1 SGHNT and CDR2 YYREEE (reference sequence). The CDR3 has 14 residues.

The chain carries TRBV7-2 and TRBJ2-4, with D uncertain. Germline V CDR1 and CDR2: SGHTA, FQGNSA. Trimming left V 5 bases short and J 0 bases short, with 20 bases between. This CDR3 spans 18 amino acids. DNA of the CDR3: TGTGCCAGCAGCCCCACTGCCACATTTTCAATAGCCAAAAACATTCAGTACTTC. This translates into CASSPTATFSIAKNIQYF.